The T cell receptor beta chain described here comes from a study of technical replicates of blood from a handful of donors. The CDR3 has 15 amino acids. Unmatched junction bases numbered 8, after V lost 6 bases and J lost 4 bases. From germline, CDR1 is MNHEY and CDR2 SMNVEV (reference sequence). Sequenced by immunoSEQ multiplex PCR; TCRdb stores in-frame clones only, minus some. The sample lists 65,000 to 80,000 clones; 85% to 95% were seen once. V and J are TRBV27 and TRBJ1-1; 10 nucleotides align to TRBD1. Sequenced: T cells isolated from PBMCs. The TCR comes from a human donor in good health. Written as DNA, the CDR3 is TGTGCCAGCAGACCCGACAGGGGGCTAACCACTGAAGCTTTCTTT. Encoded protein: CASRPDRGLTTEAFF.